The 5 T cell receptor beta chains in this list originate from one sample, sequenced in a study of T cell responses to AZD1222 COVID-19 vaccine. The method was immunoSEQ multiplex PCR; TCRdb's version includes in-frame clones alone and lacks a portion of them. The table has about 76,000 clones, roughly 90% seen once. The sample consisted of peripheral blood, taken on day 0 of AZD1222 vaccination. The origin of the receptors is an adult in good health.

The CDR3 DNA is TGTGCCAGCAGCGAAAGACTAGCGGGGGCCCTGAGCTCCTACAATGAGCAGTTCTTC. Amino acid sequence: CASSERLAGALSSYNEQFF. V gene TRBV7-8 combines with J gene TRBJ2-1; 12 bases match TRBD2. V gave up 5 bases and J gave up 0 bases; unmatched junction bases: 11. Germline V lookup: CDR1 SGHVS, CDR2 FQNEAQ. The CDR3 has 19 amino acids.

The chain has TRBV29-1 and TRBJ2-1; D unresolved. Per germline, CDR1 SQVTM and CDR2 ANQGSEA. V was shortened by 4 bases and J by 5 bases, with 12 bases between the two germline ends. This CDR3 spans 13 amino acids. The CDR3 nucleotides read TGCAGCGTTGGATGGATCCCCCACAATGAGCAGTTCTTC. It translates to CSVGWIPHNEQFF.

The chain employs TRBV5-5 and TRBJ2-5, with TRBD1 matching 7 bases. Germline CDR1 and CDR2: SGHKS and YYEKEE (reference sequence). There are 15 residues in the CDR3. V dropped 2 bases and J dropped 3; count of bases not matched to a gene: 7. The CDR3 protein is CASSFPRQGKETQYF. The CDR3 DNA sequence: TGTGCCAGCAGCTTCCCCCGACAGGGCAAAGAGACCCAGTACTTC.

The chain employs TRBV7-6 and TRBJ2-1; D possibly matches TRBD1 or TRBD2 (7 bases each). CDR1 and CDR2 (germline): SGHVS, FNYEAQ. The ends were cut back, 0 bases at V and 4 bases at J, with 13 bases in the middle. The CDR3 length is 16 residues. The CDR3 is CASSLAGQGGYNEQFF. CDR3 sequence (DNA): TGTGCCAGCAGCTTAGCTGGCCAGGGGGGGTACAATGAGCAGTTCTTC.

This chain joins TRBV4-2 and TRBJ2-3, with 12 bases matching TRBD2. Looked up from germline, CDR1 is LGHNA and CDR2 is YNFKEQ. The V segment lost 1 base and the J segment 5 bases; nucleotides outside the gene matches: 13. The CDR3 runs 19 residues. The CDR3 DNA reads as TGTGCCAGCAGCCAAGGGCTAGCGGGGGGGAGTCCCCGGGGAGATACGCAGTATTTT. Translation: CASSQGLAGGSPRGDTQYF.